This TCR beta chain came from a study of cytomegalovirus exposure and HLA in healthy donors. Looking at the study overall: There were roughly 120 million unique TCR beta sequences, drawn from 180 million or so T cells, in an earlier analysis. Findings and caveats of the study: Relative to the approximately 700-donor mean, N-insertions were reportedly fewer in an Asian-associated ancestry cluster in a later analysis. A missense DCLRE1C variant was associated with V- and J-gene trimming of TCR beta chains in a later analysis, and an independent cohort replicated the association.

V was clipped by 4 bases and J by 5 bases, with 5 bases between them. CDR3 length equals 11 residues. Germline V gene data show CDR1 as SEHNR and CDR2 as FQNEAQ (reference sequence). It was with 60 Vbeta and 13 Jbeta primers that the PCR ran. Here immunoSEQ multiplex PCR was the method, and the copy in TCRdb shows in-frame clones only, minus some. The repertoire holds around 150,000 clones, with about three quarters as singletons. Concerning this clone itself: The antigen remains undetermined.

The receptor comes from a woman aged 25 to 45 in good health and CMV-seronegative. Material: PBMCs. The rearrangement links TRBV7-9 to TRBJ2-5, with D tentatively TRBD2 (5 bases). The CDR3 loop reads CASSWEETQYF. The CDR3 bases are TGTGCCAGCAGCTGGGAGGAGACCCAGTACTTC. Variable domain in full (rest from reference TRBV7-9 and TRBJ2-5): DTGVSQNPRHKITKRGQNVTFRCDPISEHNRLYWYRQTLGQGPEFLTYFQNEAQLEKSRLLSDRFSAERPKGSFSTLEIQRTEQGDSAMYLCASSWEETQYFGPGTRLLVL.